These 25 T cell receptor beta chains came from one sample sequenced in a study of T cells after yellow fever vaccination. TCRdb reprocessed the 5' RACE reads via MiXCR and lists one record per CDR3 protein. Of around 300,000 distinct CDR3 sequences in the sample, 4.1% were seen once. The starting material was PBMCs, obtained 5 days after the yellow fever booster vaccination. The source is a man between 18 and 35 years old who received the YFV17D yellow fever vaccine.

The chain employs TRBV24-1 and TRBJ2-3, with 11 positions matching TRBD2. Germline V CDR1 and CDR2: KGHDR, SFDVKD. This CDR3 is built from 15 residues. The V gene end was trimmed by 4 bases and the J gene end by 7 bases; junction bases not matched to a gene: 6. The CDR3 DNA follows: TGTGCCACCAGTGACCCTGGGACTAGCGGCAATACGCAGTATTTT. It specifies CATSDPGTSGNTQYF.

This clonotype occurred many times. The chain is built from TRBV5-5 and TRBJ2-7, with D possibly matching TRBD2 (5 bases). This CDR3 spans 16 amino acids. Germline loops: CDR1 SGHKS, CDR2 YYEKEE (reference sequence). The V and J ends lost 0 bases and 0 bases respectively, with 13 bases between them. The CDR3: CASSLEGITSSYEQYV. As DNA, the CDR3 is TGTGCCAGCAGCTTGGAGGGTATCACTAGCTCCTACGAGCAGTACGTC.

Only a few counts were recorded for this clonotype. The rearrangement joins TRBV20-1 to TRBJ2-7; no definite D call. This CDR3 comprises 13 residues. Germline assignment: CDR1 DFQATT and CDR2 SNEGSKA (reference sequence). The ends were cut back, 2 bases at V and 4 bases at J, with 12 bases in the middle. The DNA for the CDR3 is TGCAGTGCTAGATACAACCCTGGATACGAGCAGTACTTC. This encodes CSARYNPGYEQYF.

This clonotype was seen ten or more times. The V gene is TRBV4-1, the J gene TRBJ1-1; 11 nucleotides align to TRBD1. This CDR3 region has 14 residues. Germline V lookup: CDR1 MGHRA, CDR2 YSYEKL. J was trimmed by 7 bases and V by 5 bases; bases with no gene match: 6. The CDR3 nucleotides read TGCGCCAGCAGCGGACAGGGGGCCAGGAATGAAGCTTTCTTT. Translated: CASSGQGARNEAFF.

A few counts support this clonotype. The chain has TRBV6-5 and TRBJ1-6, with 7 positions matching TRBD1. CDR3 length equals 14 residues. Trimming cost V 7 bases and J 7 bases; bases outside gene matches: 7. CDR1 is MNHEY and CDR2 is SVGAGI in the germline V gene. The CDR3 sequence: CASNEGGQNSPLHF. Here the CDR3 DNA reads TGTGCCAGCAATGAGGGGGGACAGAATTCACCCCTCCACTTT.

The genes are TRBV10-1 and TRBJ2-3; 8 bases map to TRBD2. After removal of 0 bases from V and 6 bases from J, the junction contained 8 bases not matched to a gene. CDR1 is WNHNN, CDR2 SYGVQD, per germline (reference sequence). This CDR3 contains 16 residues. The CDR3: CASSESKAGGGDTQYF. DNA of the CDR3: TGCGCCAGCAGTGAGTCGAAGGCGGGGGGAGGTGATACGCAGTATTTT.

This clonotype was detected only a few times. The chain recombines TRBV9 with TRBJ2-7; weak D call: TRBD1 (6 bases). V was trimmed by 0 bases and J by 2 bases, leaving 9 bases between them. There are 14 residues in the CDR3. Germline CDR1 reads SGDLS; CDR2 reads YYNGEE. The DNA for the CDR3 is TGTGCCAGCAGCGTAGGGACAGAGACCTACGAGCAGTACTTC. It is translated as CASSVGTETYEQYF.

In its sample, this clonotype was seen many times. The chain employs TRBV5-5 and TRBJ2-1; D is unclear. Germline CDR1 SGHKS, CDR2 YYEKEE (reference sequence). With 0 bases removed from V and 5 bases from J, the gap between germline ends came to 9 bases. The CDR3 extends over 14 amino acids. This CDR3 reads CASSLEPEDNEQFF. CDR3 coding DNA: TGTGCCAGCAGCTTGGAGCCAGAAGACAATGAGCAGTTCTTC.

The sample holds many counts of this clonotype. V is TRBV6-4 and J is TRBJ2-3; D remains ambiguous. Germline V CDR1 and CDR2: MRHNA, SNTAGT. The CDR3 is 13 residues long. Trimming took 6 bases from V and 2 from J, leaving 9 bases between them. The CDR3 sequence: CASSYGTTDTQYF. In DNA, the CDR3 is TGTGCCAGCAGCTATGGAACCACAGATACGCAGTATTTT.

This chain links TRBV6-5 with TRBJ1-1; the D gene is possibly TRBD1 (5 bases). This CDR3 comprises 12 residues. V shed 2 bases and J shed 6 bases, with 7 bases lying between them. Germline V CDR1 and CDR2: MNHEY, SVGAGI. CDR3 bases: TGTGCCAGCAGTTACGTGGGGGCTGAAGCTTTCTTT. It codes for CASSYVGAEAFF.

This clonotype was counted at least ten times. The chain links TRBV7-3 to TRBJ2-5, with 11 nucleotides matching TRBD2. The CDR3 is made up of 14 amino acids. CDR1 and CDR2 (germline): SGHTA, FQGTGA. Trimming cost V 5 bases and J 7 bases; bases outside gene matches: 6. The CDR3 DNA reads TGTGCCAGCAGCCTTACTAGCGGGGGAGGGACCCAGTACTTC. Amino acids: CASSLTSGGGTQYF.

This clonotype was counted a few times. The chain has TRBV7-2 and TRBJ2-1; maybe TRBD2 (5 bases). This CDR3 has 15 residues. Germline CDR1 is SGHTA and CDR2 is FQGNSA. V dropped 7 bases and J dropped 2 bases, with 15 bases sitting between them. The CDR3 region has the DNA TGTGCCAGCAAAATCGGAGGCAGTCCCTACAATGAGCAGTTCTTC. This gives the protein CASKIGGSPYNEQFF.

Only a few counts were recorded for this clonotype. This sequence joins TRBV4-3 and TRBJ2-1; D is uncertain. The CDR3 consists of 14 residues. Germline values: CDR1 LGHNA, CDR2 YSLEER. The V gene lost 2 bases and the J gene lost 8 bases, with 13 bases spanning the gap. Here the CDR3 reads CASSQRTTLHEQFF. The CDR3 nucleotides are TGCGCCAGCAGCCAAAGGACGACCCTTCATGAGCAGTTCTTC.

This clonotype was detected a few times. This rearrangement joins TRBV29-1 to TRBJ1-2, with D possibly TRBD1 on 6 matching bases. CDR3 length: 12 amino acids. Trimming stripped 7 bases from V and 5 bases from J, with 14 bases between. Germline V gene lookup returns CDR1 SQVTM and CDR2 ANQGSEA. This chain's CDR3 is CSGQGSSYGYTF. In nucleotides, the CDR3 is TGCAGCGGCCAGGGGAGCAGTTATGGCTACACCTTC. The full variable domain, with the rest looked up from reference TRBV29-1 and TRBJ1-2, is SAVISQKPSRDICQRGTSLTIQCQVDSQVTMMFWYRQQPGQSLTLIATANQGSEATYESGFVIDKFPISRPNLTFSTLTVSNMSPEDSSIYLCSGQGSSYGYTFGSGTRLTVV.

This sequence joins TRBV7-9 and TRBJ2-5; 11 positions agree with TRBD2. J was trimmed by 7 bases and V by 4 bases; bases with no gene match: 11. Germline lookup yields CDR1 SEHNR and CDR2 FQNEAQ (reference sequence). The CDR3 consists of 16 residues. CDR3 sequence: CASSSGLAGTRGTQYF. Here the CDR3 DNA reads TGTGCCAGCAGCTCCGGACTAGCGGGCACGAGGGGGACCCAGTACTTC.

This clonotype was detected ten times or more. This chain uses TRBV7-3 with TRBJ2-2; 7 positions agree with TRBD2. The CDR3 sequence is 15 residues long. The V gene's germline CDR1 is SGHTA and CDR2 FQGTGA. V was pared by 6 bases and J by 0 bases, with 4 bases of the junction left unmatched. CDR3 nucleotides: TGTGCCAGCAGTGCTAGCGGACCGAACACCGGGGAGCTGTTTTTT. Translating it yields CASSASGPNTGELFF.

This clonotype occurred many times. The rearrangement joins TRBV28 to TRBJ2-7, with a tentative D call TRBD2 (7 bases). Germline loops: CDR1 MDHEN, CDR2 SYDVKM. This CDR3 comprises 15 residues. Trimming shortened V by 4 bases and J by 2 bases, and 15 bases separated the two germline ends. DNA for the CDR3: TGTGCCAGCAGTTCCACGGGGGGCATAACCTACGAGCAGTACTTC. This gives the protein CASSSTGGITYEQYF.

This chain connects TRBV5-5 to TRBJ1-2, with 7 bases lining up with TRBD1. This CDR3 spans 13 amino acids. The V segment lost 4 bases and the J segment 8 bases; nucleotides outside the gene matches: 8. Germline V gives CDR1 SGHKS, CDR2 YYEKEE (reference sequence). This CDR3 is CASSEGTARGYTF. The CDR3 DNA reads as TGTGCCAGCAGCGAGGGGACAGCCCGGGGCTACACCTTC.

The chain carries TRBV12-3 or TRBV12-4 and TRBJ1-3; D is uncertain. The CDR3 runs to 16 residues. V gave up 5 bases and J gave up 2 bases, with 16 bases separating them. The CDR3 coding sequence is TGTGCCAGCAGTACCTGGGCCCAGGCGGCTGGAAACACCATATATTTT. This encodes CASSTWAQAAGNTIYF.

This clonotype was counted at least ten times. The V gene is TRBV6-2 or TRBV6-3, the J gene TRBJ1-1, with D possibly TRBD1 on 5 matching bases. In germline, CDR1 is MNHEY, CDR2 SVGEGT. CDR3 length: 12 amino acids. Between the trimmed V and J ends, which lost 7 bases and 7 bases, there was a span of 13 bases. The CDR3 spells CASNRGGGEAFF. CDR3 DNA: TGTGCCAGCAATCGGGGCGGGGGTGAAGCTTTCTTT.

With respect to this clonotype: Being one base from a much bigger clone, this may be a read error. The gene calls are TRBV6-5 and TRBJ2-4; perhaps TRBD1 as D (5 bases). Germline CDR1 reads MNHEY; CDR2 reads SVGAGI. The CDR3 consists of 14 residues. Trimming took 6 bases from V and 9 from J, leaving 18 bases between them. CDR3 protein: CASSTDIRGIIQYF. CDR3 DNA sequence: TGTGCCAGCAGCACCGACATTAGGGGAATCATTCAGTACTTC.

This rearrangement joins TRBV9 to TRBJ1-2; possible D gene TRBD1, 5 bases. CDR1 and CDR2 from the germline V gene are SGDLS and YYNGEE. Trimming shortened V by 0 bases and J by 2 bases, and 8 bases separated the two germline ends. CDR3 length: 14 residues. The CDR3 here is CASSVGGPNYGYTF. CDR3 sequence (DNA): TGTGCCAGCAGCGTAGGGGGACCAAACTATGGCTACACCTTC.

This clonotype occurred a few times. The V gene is TRBV5-5, the J gene TRBJ2-5; D ambiguous. This CDR3 comprises 15 residues. Trimming removed 4 bases from V and 1 base from J, with 14 bases in between. Germline CDR1 SGHKS, CDR2 YYEKEE (reference sequence). The CDR3 spells CASSLRLGIQETQYF. CDR3 coding DNA: TGTGCCAGCAGCCTTAGACTGGGGATCCAAGAGACCCAGTACTTC.

This chain connects TRBV4-2 to TRBJ1-1, with 7 bases matching TRBD1. The germline V gene has CDR1 LGHNA and CDR2 YNFKEQ. V shed 4 bases, J shed 2 bases, and the junction held 7 bases outside the gene matches. The CDR3 has 15 residues. The CDR3 coding sequence is TGTGCCAGCAGCCTTCTCCAGGGGGGCAACACTGAAGCTTTCTTT. This translates into CASSLLQGGNTEAFF.

This clonotype appeared many times. The chain joins TRBV4-3 to TRBJ1-5, with 9 bases lining up with TRBD1. The CDR3 has 20 amino acids. Trimming cost V 0 bases and J 4 bases; bases outside gene matches: 16. Germline CDR1 reads LGHNA; CDR2 reads YSLEER. The CDR3 DNA follows: TGCGCCAGCAGCCAAGATGTAGACAGGGGGACCTTGGGGTTTAATCAGCCCCAGCATTTT. Translating gives CASSQDVDRGTLGFNQPQHF.